This TCR beta chain comes out of a study of beta chain features in type 1 diabetes. Overall study: When patients were set against healthy donors, age, gender and cell yields were similar.

This clone appeared a few times. Its target is not known. Study findings and constraints: A possible short-template PCR bias applies equally to patients and controls.

A CD45RO/CCR7/CD25/CD127/CD95/CD27 panel sorted naive, central memory, regulatory and stem cell-like memory CD4+ cells. In germline, CDR1 is SGHDN, CDR2 FVKESK. The CDR3 is 17 amino acids. J lost 0 bases, V lost 0 bases, and 5 bases had no gene match. Expressed TCRB transcripts were sequenced because the isolated RNA had all been reverse transcribed beforehand. Clones were read by immunoSEQ multiplex PCR, and TCRdb kept only the in-frame ones, dropping some. The sample carries just over 600,000 clones, around a sixth recorded once. V and J are TRBV14 and TRBJ2-3; TRBD2 matches at 8 bases. The origin of this receptor is a man between 18 and 35 years old in good health. The sample comprised naive CD4+ T cells from blood. The DNA of the CDR3 is TGTGCCAGCAGCCAAGATGGAGCGGGGGACAGCACAGATACGCAGTATTTT. Translation: CASSQDGAGDSTDTQYF. Full variable domain (outside the CDR3, taken from reference TRBV14 and TRBJ2-3): EAGVTQFPSHSVIEKGQTVTLRCDPISGHDNLYWYRRVMGKEIKFLLHFVKESKQDESGMPNNRFLAERTGGTYSTLKVQPAELEDSGVYFCASSQDGAGDSTDTQYFGPGTRLTVL.